This entry lists 24 T cell receptor beta chains sequenced from one sample in a study of blood T cell repertoires in COVID-19. The repertoire was sequenced with immunoSEQ multiplex PCR; TCRdb's copy has only in-frame clones and lacks some. Of 65,000 or so clones detected, over 75% appear once; the ten largest clones hold 14% to 15%. Material: peripheral blood. These receptor sequences come from a man older than 75 with acute or convalescent COVID-19.

V usage is TRBV3-1 (or the pseudogene TRBV3-2) and J usage is TRBJ2-7; TRBD1 matches at 7 bases. The V and J ends lost 5 bases and 3 bases, in that order; junction bases with no gene match: 7. CDR3 length equals 14 residues. Germline CDR1 and CDR2: LGHDT and YNNKEL (reference sequence). The DNA for the CDR3 is TGTGCCAGCAGCGAGACAGGGAGAAGCTACGAGCAGTACTTC. Translating it yields CASSETGRSYEQYF.

J is TRBJ1-1 and V is TRBV29-1; 9 bases are shared with TRBD1. Per the germline V gene, CDR1 is SQVTM and CDR2 is ANQGSEA. The CDR3 consists of 14 residues. Trimming took 7 bases from V and 1 from J; bases not matched to a gene: 7. CDR3 in DNA: TGCAGCGCGACTGCGGGACAGGGGAACACTGAAGCTTTCTTT. Translating gives CSATAGQGNTEAFF.

V is TRBV18 and J is TRBJ2-4; D unresolved. V dropped 3 bases and J dropped 12 bases, with 15 bases sitting between them. Germline loops: CDR1 KGHSH, CDR2 LQKENI. The CDR3 length is 13 residues. CDR3 sequence (DNA): TGTGCCAGCTCACCGTCGCCAGAGGAAGGTCAGTACTTC. It encodes CASSPSPEEGQYF.

This chain uses TRBV5-1 with TRBJ2-1, with 8 bases identical to TRBD1. Trimming removed 4 bases from V and 8 bases from J; junction bases left unmatched: 8. Germline assignment: CDR1 SGHRS and CDR2 YFSETQ. This CDR3 has 14 residues. The CDR3 protein is CASSLGQEDYEQFF. CDR3 nucleotides: TGCGCCAGCAGCCTGGGACAGGAGGACTATGAGCAGTTCTTC.

The chain employs TRBV3-1 (or the pseudogene TRBV3-2) and TRBJ2-1; D perhaps matches TRBD2 (5 bases). The V end lost 0 bases, the J end lost 10 bases, and 10 bases lay between the germline ends. CDR3 length equals 13 residues. CDR1 and CDR2 from the germline V gene are LGHDT and YNNKEL (reference sequence). The CDR3 DNA follows: TGTGCCAGCAGCCAAGATTGGAGGCGGGAGCAGTTCTTC. Protein sequence: CASSQDWRREQFF.

The chain links TRBV25-1 to TRBJ1-4; TRBD1 is a possible D gene (6 bases). The CDR3 extends over 16 amino acids. Trimming removed 3 bases at V and 4 bases at J, with 15 bases between. CDR1 is MGHDK and CDR2 is SYGVNS in the germline V gene. The CDR3 nucleotides are TGTGCCAGCAGTGAGGCTCCGGGACATGATAATGAAAAACTGTTTTTT. Amino acid sequence: CASSEAPGHDNEKLFF.

The rearrangement links TRBV7-2 to TRBJ1-1; maybe TRBD1 (6 bases). The germline V gene has CDR1 SGHTA and CDR2 FQGNSA. The CDR3 is made up of 14 amino acids. The V and J ends lost 4 bases and 4 bases respectively, with 13 bases between them. CDR3 DNA: TGTGCCAGCAGCTATATAGGGGGTTCCACTGAAGCTTTCTTT. It encodes CASSYIGGSTEAFF.

The gene calls are TRBV5-1 and TRBJ1-2, with TRBD1 identical over 7 bases. The CDR3 has 14 amino acids. V lost 9 bases and J lost 4; bases outside the gene matches: 12. Germline values: CDR1 SGHRS, CDR2 YFSETQ. The CDR3 DNA reads TGCGCCACCTCACAGGGAACAGGGGTCTATGGCTACACCTTC. Protein product: CATSQGTGVYGYTF.

The chain is built from TRBV6-1 and TRBJ2-7; 10 bases map to TRBD1. V was clipped by 2 bases and J by 0 bases; unmatched bases: 4. The CDR3 loop spans 16 amino acids. Germline assignment: CDR1 MNHNS and CDR2 SASEGT. The CDR3 DNA reads as TGTGCCAGCAGTGAATTTGGGACAGGGGCCTCCTACGAGCAGTACTTC. Its translation is CASSEFGTGASYEQYF.

The chain carries TRBV3-1 (or the pseudogene TRBV3-2) and TRBJ2-1; TRBD1 aligns across 8 bases. V lost 0 bases, J lost 0 bases, and 16 bases stayed unmatched. The V gene's germline CDR1 is LGHDT and CDR2 YNNKEL (reference sequence). The CDR3 extends over 21 amino acids. The CDR3 loop is CASSQDRPGGPRSGSYNEQFF. CDR3 coding DNA: TGTGCCAGCAGCCAAGATAGGCCAGGGGGCCCGAGGAGTGGCTCCTACAATGAGCAGTTCTTC.

CDR3 protein: CASSYPTGKGTEAFF. CDR3 sequence (DNA): TGTGCCAGCAGTTACCCGACAGGGAAGGGCACTGAAGCTTTCTTT. V gene TRBV6-5 combines with J gene TRBJ1-1; 7 bases line up with TRBD1. Germline V gives CDR1 MNHEY, CDR2 SVGAGI. The CDR3 runs 15 residues. J was trimmed by 4 bases and V by 2 bases; bases with no gene match: 7.

J is TRBJ2-7 and V is TRBV5-1; 9 nucleotides line up with TRBD1. Looked up from germline, CDR1 is SGHRS and CDR2 is YFSETQ. Trimming took 3 bases from V and 7 from J; bases not matched to a gene: 8. The CDR3 contains 14 residues. The CDR3 nucleotides read TGCGCCAGCAGCTATGGACAGGGGTTAGGGGAGCAGTACTTC. Translation: CASSYGQGLGEQYF.

The rearrangement links TRBV24-1 to TRBJ2-2; the D gene is possibly TRBD1 (5 bases). The CDR3 consists of 14 residues. CDR1 KGHDR and CDR2 SFDVKD come from the germline V gene. The germline V and J ends were trimmed by 3 bases and 7 bases, with 11 bases remaining between them. The CDR3 region has the DNA TGTGCCACCAGTGATCAGGGTCGTGGCGGGGAGCTGTTTTTT. Translation gives CATSDQGRGGELFF.

J is TRBJ1-1 and V is TRBV5-8; possibly TRBD1 for D (6 bases). Germline assignment: CDR1 SGHTS and CDR2 YDEGEE. This CDR3 region has 17 residues. Trimming pared 4 bases from V and 0 bases from J, leaving 19 bases between. This CDR3 is CASSPPWGQVLNTEAFF. The CDR3 DNA follows: TGTGCCAGCAGCCCACCATGGGGGCAGGTGCTGAACACTGAAGCTTTCTTT.

The chain has TRBV6-5 and TRBJ1-5; 10 bases are shared with TRBD1. CDR3 size: 15 residues. J lost 6 bases, V lost 4 bases, and 6 bases had no gene match. Germline V gene sequence: CDR1 MNHEY, CDR2 SVGAGI. The DNA for the CDR3 is TGTGCCAGCAGTTCCCGGACAGGGGGAAGTCAGCCCCAGCATTTT. Translation gives CASSSRTGGSQPQHF.

V gene TRBV21-1 combines with J gene TRBJ1-6; the D segment call TRBD1 is taken from the table without a DNA check. TRBV21-1 is a known pseudogene. The CDR3 has 15 amino acids. The DNA for the CDR3 is TGTGCCAGCAGCGCTCGCAGGTTACGGAATTCACCCCTCCACTTT. Encoded protein: CASSARRLRNSPLHF.

The chain uses TRBV25-1 and TRBJ1-5; a weak D match, TRBD1 (6 bases). The germline V and J ends were trimmed by 6 bases and 9 bases, with 12 bases remaining between them. This CDR3 contains 12 residues. The germline V gene encodes CDR1 MGHDK and CDR2 SYGVNS. The CDR3: CASRQGTLPQHF. DNA of the CDR3: TGTGCCAGCAGACAGGGAACGCTGCCCCAGCATTTT.

A few counts support this clone. CDR3 DNA sequence: TGTGCCAGCAGCTCGCCGGGACTAGCGGGGGGTAGCACAGATACGCAGTATTTT. It codes for CASSSPGLAGGSTDTQYF. V and J are TRBV7-9 and TRBJ2-3; 15 nucleotides line up with TRBD2. The CDR3 loop spans 18 amino acids. The V gene's germline CDR1 is SEHNR and CDR2 FQNEAQ (reference sequence). The V segment lost 4 bases and the J segment 0 bases; nucleotides outside the gene matches: 5.

The chain couples TRBV7-8 to TRBJ2-2; maybe TRBD1 (6 bases). Trimming left V 5 bases short and J 5 bases short, with 12 bases between. The germline gives CDR1 SGHVS, CDR2 FQNEAQ. This CDR3 spans 14 amino acids. Written as DNA, the CDR3 is TGTGCCAGCAGCCTAGGACAGCAAACCGGGGAGCTGTTTTTT. Translating it yields CASSLGQQTGELFF.

V and J are TRBV3-1 (or the pseudogene TRBV3-2) and TRBJ1-4; D may be TRBD1 (6 bases). CDR1 is LGHDT and CDR2 is YNNKEL in the germline V gene (reference sequence). Trimming shortened V by 1 base and J by 1 base, and 13 bases separated the two germline ends. This CDR3 spans 17 amino acids. CDR3 sequence (DNA): TGTGCCAGCAGCCAAGGGGTCTGGGGGCGAACTAATGAAAAACTGTTTTTT. Protein product: CASSQGVWGRTNEKLFF.

The table lists this clone with many counts. The chain recombines TRBV6-5 with TRBJ1-1; the D gene is possibly TRBD1 (6 bases). The CDR3 length is 13 residues. V shed 7 bases and J shed 5 bases, with 14 bases lying between them. Per germline, CDR1 MNHEY and CDR2 SVGAGI. The CDR3 bases are TGTGCCAGCAAACCAGGGGATGGTACTGAAGCTTTCTTT. This gives the protein CASKPGDGTEAFF.

The V call is TRBV18, the J call TRBJ2-7, with D maybe TRBD1 (6 bases). V was pared by 1 base and J by 2 bases, with 18 bases between. The germline gives CDR1 KGHSH, CDR2 LQKENI. This CDR3 is built from 17 residues. CDR3 DNA sequence: TGTGCCAGCTCACCACTCGACCTGGGGGCAGGGCCCTACGAGCAGTACTTC. It codes for CASSPLDLGAGPYEQYF. Looking up the rest from reference TRBV18 and TRBJ2-7 gives the full variable domain: NAGVMQNPRHLVRRRGQEARLRCSPMKGHSHVYWYRQLPEEGLKFMVYLQKENIIDESGMPKERFSAEFPKEGPSILRIQQVVRGDSAAYFCASSPLDLGAGPYEQYFGPGTRLTVT.

The DNA of the CDR3 is TGTGCCAGCAGCCCCTCACCGGGCCCAGGGAGGGAAAAACTGTTTTTT. Residues: CASSPSPGPGREKLFF. The chain is built from TRBV7-6 and TRBJ1-4, with D tentatively TRBD1 (5 bases). The V gene's germline CDR1 is SGHVS and CDR2 FNYEAQ. Trimming pared 5 bases from V and 8 bases from J, leaving 21 bases between. CDR3 size: 16 residues.

This clone has more than one count but fewer than ten. The chain recombines TRBV5-1 with TRBJ2-2, with D uncertain. This CDR3 comprises 14 residues. Between the trimmed V and J ends, which lost 0 bases and 1 base, there was a span of 4 bases. Germline loops: CDR1 SGHRS, CDR2 YFSETQ. CDR3 coding DNA: TGCGCCAGCAGCTTGGGTCAGAACACCGGGGAGCTGTTTTTT. This encodes CASSLGQNTGELFF.